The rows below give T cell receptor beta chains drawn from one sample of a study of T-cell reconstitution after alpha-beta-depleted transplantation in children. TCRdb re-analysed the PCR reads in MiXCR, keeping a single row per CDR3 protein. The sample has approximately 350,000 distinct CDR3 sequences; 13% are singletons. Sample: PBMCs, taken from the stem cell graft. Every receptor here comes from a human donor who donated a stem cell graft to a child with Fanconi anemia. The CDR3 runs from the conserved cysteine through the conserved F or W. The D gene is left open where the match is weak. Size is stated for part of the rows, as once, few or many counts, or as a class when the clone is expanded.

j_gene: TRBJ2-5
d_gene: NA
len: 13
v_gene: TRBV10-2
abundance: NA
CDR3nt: TGCGCCAGCAGTGCGGTTAGCGTGGAGACCCAGTACTTC
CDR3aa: CASSAVSVETQYF

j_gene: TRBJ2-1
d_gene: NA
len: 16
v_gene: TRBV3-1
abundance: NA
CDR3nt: TGTGCCAGCAGCCAAGATCCGCCCGGCTTCAGGGATGAGCAGTTCTTC
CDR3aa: CASSQDPPGFRDEQFF

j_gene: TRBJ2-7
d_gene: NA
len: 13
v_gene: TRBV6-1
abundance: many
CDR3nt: TGTGCCAGCAAGATAACGGGGTCCCACGAGCAGTACTTC
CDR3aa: CASKITGSHEQYF

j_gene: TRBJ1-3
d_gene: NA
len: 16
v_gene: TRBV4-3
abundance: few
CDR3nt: TGCGCCAGCAGCCAAGACTTAAAGTGGACTGGAAACACCATATATTTT
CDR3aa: CASSQDLKWTGNTIYF

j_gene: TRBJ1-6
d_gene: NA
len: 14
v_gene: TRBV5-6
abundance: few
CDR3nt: TGTGCCAGCAGCTTGCTCGGGGGGCGAGCACCCCTCCACTTT
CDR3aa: CASSLLGGRAPLHF

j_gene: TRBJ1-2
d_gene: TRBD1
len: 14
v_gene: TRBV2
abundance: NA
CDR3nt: TGTGCCAGCAGCGGGACAGCATCTAACTATGGCTACACCTTC
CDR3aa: CASSGTASNYGYTF

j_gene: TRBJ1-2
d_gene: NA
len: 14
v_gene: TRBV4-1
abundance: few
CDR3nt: TGCGCCAGCAGCCAAGATCTTCGGGGGGCTGGCTACACCTTC
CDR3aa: CASSQDLRGAGYTF

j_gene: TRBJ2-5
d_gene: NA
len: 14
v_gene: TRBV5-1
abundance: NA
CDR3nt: TGCGCCAGCAGCTCTTCGGACTCAGGGGAGACCCAGTACTTC
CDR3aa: CASSSSDSGETQYF

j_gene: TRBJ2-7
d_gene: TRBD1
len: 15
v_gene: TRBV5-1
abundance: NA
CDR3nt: TGCGCCAGCAGCTTTCCGGGACAGGGGCAATACGAGCAGTACTTC
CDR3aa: CASSFPGQGQYEQYF

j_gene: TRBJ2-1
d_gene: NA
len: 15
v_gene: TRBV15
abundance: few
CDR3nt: TGTGCCACCAGCAGAGATCATGGCGGCGTGGATGAGCAGTTCTTC
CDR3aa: CATSRDHGGVDEQFF

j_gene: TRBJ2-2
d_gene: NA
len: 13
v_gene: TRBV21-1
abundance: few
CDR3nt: TGTGCCACCCGTGGAAGGAACACCGGGGAGCTGTTTTTT
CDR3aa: CATRGRNTGELFF

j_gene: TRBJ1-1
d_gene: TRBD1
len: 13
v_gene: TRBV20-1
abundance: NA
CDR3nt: TGCAGTGCAACGACAGGGGTGGGCACTGAAGCTTTCTTT
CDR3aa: CSATTGVGTEAFF

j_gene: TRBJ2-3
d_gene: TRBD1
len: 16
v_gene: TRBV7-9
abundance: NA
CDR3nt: TGTGCCAGCAGCTTACCGACAGGGTCGGGGACAGATACGCAGTATTTT
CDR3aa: CASSLPTGSGTDTQYF

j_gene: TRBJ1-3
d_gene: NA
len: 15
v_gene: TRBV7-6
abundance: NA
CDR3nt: TGTGCCAGCAGCTTAAAAGGTGGAGCTGGAAACACCATATATTTT
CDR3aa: CASSLKGGAGNTIYF

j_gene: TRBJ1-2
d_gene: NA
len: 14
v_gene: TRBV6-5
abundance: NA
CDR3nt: TGTGCCAGCACCACCGTAGGAGGGCCCTATGGCTACACCTTC
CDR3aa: CASTTVGGPYGYTF

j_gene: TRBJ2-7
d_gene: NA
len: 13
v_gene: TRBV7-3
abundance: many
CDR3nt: TGTGCCAGCAGCTTACAAAGGGCAAACGAGCAGTACTTC
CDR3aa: CASSLQRANEQYF

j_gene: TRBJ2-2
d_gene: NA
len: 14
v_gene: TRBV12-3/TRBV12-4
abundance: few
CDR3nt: TGTGCCAGCAGTTTAGTATACTTCACCGGGGAGCTGTTTTTT
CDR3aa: CASSLVYFTGELFF

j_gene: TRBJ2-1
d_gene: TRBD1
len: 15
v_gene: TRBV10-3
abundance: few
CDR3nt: TGTGCCATCAGTGAAGGCGCCCCAACAGGGGATGAGCAGTTCTTC
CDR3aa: CAISEGAPTGDEQFF

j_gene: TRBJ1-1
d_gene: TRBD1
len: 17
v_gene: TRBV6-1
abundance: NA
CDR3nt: TGTGCCAGCAGTGGGGTCCCGGGACAGGGCCGGGGCACTGAAGCTTTCTTT
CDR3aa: CASSGVPGQGRGTEAFF

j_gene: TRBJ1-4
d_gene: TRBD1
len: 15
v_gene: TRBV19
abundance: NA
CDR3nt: TGTGCCAGTAGTGAAGGGGGGACAGGGGTTGAAAAACTGTTTTTT
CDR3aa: CASSEGGTGVEKLFF

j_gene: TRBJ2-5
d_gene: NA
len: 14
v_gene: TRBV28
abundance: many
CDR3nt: TGTGCCAGCACCCTAGAAGGGCTGTGGGAGACCCAGTACTTC
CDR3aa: CASTLEGLWETQYF

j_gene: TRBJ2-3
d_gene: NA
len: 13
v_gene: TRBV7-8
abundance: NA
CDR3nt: TGTGCCAGCAGCTTAGCGGGACTGAATACGCAGTATTTT
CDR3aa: CASSLAGLNTQYF

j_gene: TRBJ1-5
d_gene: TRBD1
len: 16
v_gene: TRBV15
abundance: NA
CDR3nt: TGTGCCACCAGCAGCCTAGACAGGGGAGGGGATCAGCCCCAGCATTTT
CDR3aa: CATSSLDRGGDQPQHF

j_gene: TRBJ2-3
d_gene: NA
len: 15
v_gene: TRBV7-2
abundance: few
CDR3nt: TGTGCCAGCAGCTTAGGGCCAGGGTTGGCAGATACGCAGTATTTT
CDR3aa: CASSLGPGLADTQYF

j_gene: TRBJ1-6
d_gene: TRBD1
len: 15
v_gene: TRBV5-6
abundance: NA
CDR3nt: TGTGCCAGCAGCTTTGGGACAGCCTATAATTCACCCCTCCACTTT
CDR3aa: CASSFGTAYNSPLHF

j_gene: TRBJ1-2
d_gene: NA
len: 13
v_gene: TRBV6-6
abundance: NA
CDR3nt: TGTGCCAGCAGGGATACAGTTATATATGGCTACACCTTC
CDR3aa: CASRDTVIYGYTF

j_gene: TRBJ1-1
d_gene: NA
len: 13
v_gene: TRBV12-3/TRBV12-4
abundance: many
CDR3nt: TGTGCCACGGGGCGGGGCGGGAACACTGAAGCTTTCTTT
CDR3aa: CATGRGGNTEAFF

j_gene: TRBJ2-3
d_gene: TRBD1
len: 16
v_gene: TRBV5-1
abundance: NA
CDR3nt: TGCGCCAGCAGCTTGGGGGACAGGGCGGGGGCAGATACGCAGTATTTT
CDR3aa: CASSLGDRAGADTQYF

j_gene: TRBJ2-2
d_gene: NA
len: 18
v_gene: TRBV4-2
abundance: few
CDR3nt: TGTGCCAGCAGCCAAGGAAGGGGCTGGAGCCCAAACACCGGGGAGCTGTTTTTT
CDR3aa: CASSQGRGWSPNTGELFF

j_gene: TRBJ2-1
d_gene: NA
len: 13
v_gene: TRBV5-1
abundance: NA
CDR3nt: TGCGCCAGCAGCTTACAGGGTCGCAATGAGCAGTTCTTC
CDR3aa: CASSLQGRNEQFF

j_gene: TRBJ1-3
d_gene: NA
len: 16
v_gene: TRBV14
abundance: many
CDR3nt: TGTGCCAGCAGCCAAGTGCATGGCGATTCCGGAAACACCATATATTTT
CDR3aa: CASSQVHGDSGNTIYF

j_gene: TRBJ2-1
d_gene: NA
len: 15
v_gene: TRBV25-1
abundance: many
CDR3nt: TGTGCCAGCAGTGGCTTAAGGGGGTCCTACAATGAGCAGTTCTTC
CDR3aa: CASSGLRGSYNEQFF

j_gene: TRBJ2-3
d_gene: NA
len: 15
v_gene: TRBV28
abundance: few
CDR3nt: TGTGCCAGCAGCCCAGCAGGCCCAGGTTCAGATACGCAGTATTTT
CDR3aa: CASSPAGPGSDTQYF

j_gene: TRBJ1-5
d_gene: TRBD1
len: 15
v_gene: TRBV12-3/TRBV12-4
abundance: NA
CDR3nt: TGTGCCAGCAGTCGGGACAGGGGACCGAATCAGCCCCAGCATTTT
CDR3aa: CASSRDRGPNQPQHF

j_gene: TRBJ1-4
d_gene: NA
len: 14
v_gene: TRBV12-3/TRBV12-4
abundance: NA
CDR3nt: TGTGCCAGCTCGTGGGGGGGGAGGGCTGAAAAACTGTTTTTT
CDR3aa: CASSWGGRAEKLFF

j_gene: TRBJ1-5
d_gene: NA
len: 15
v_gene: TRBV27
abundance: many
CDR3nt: TGTGCCAGCAGCACTGGACAGTTTAGCAATCAGCCCCAGCATTTT
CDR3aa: CASSTGQFSNQPQHF

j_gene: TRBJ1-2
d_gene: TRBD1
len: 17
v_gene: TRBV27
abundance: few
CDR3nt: TGTGCCAGCGGGGGGCACGGGACAGCCCAACTCTACTATGGCTACACCTTC
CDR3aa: CASGGHGTAQLYYGYTF

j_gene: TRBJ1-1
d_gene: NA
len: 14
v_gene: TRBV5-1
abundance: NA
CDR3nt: TGCGCCAGCAGCTCAGGACAGTCGAGCACTGAAGCTTTCTTT
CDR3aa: CASSSGQSSTEAFF

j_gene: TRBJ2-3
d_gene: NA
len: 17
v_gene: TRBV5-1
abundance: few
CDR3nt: TGCGCCAGCAGCTTGGCTCGGACAGCCTCTAGCACAGATACGCAGTATTTT
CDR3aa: CASSLARTASSTDTQYF

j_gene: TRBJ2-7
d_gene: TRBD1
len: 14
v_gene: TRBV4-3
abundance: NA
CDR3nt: TGCGCCAGCAGCCTCGGTAACAGGGGCAACGAGCAGTACTTC
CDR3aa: CASSLGNRGNEQYF

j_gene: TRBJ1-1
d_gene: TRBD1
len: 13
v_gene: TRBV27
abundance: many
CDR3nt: TGTGCCAGCAGACCAGGGGGCAACACTGAAGCTTTCTTT
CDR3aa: CASRPGGNTEAFF

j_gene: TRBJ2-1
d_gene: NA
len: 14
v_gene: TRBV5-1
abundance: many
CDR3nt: TGCGCCAGCAGCTTCCGGGTCGCAAACAATGAGCAGTTCTTC
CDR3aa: CASSFRVANNEQFF

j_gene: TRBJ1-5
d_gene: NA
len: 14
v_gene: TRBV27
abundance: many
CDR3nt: TGTGCCAGCAGGCAAGGACTTAGCAATCAGCCCCAGCATTTT
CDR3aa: CASRQGLSNQPQHF

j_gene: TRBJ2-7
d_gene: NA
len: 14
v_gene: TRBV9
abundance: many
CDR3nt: TGTGCCAGCAGCAACAGGGCCCAGGGTCACGAGCAGTACTTC
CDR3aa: CASSNRAQGHEQYF

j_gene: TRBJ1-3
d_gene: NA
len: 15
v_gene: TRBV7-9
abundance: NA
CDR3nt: TGTTCCAGCAGATCGACGGCCTACTCTGGAAACACCATATATTTT
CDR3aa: CSSRSTAYSGNTIYF

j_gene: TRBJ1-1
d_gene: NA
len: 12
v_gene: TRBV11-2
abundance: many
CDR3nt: TGTGCCAGCAGCTTTGGGAACACTGAAGCTTTCTTT
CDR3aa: CASSFGNTEAFF

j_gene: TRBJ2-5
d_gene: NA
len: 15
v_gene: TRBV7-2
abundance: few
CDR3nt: TGTGCCAGCAGCCCGGGGACCCTCGAGGGAGAGACCCAGTACTTC
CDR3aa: CASSPGTLEGETQYF

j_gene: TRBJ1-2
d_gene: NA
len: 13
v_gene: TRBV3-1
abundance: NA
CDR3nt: TGTGCCAGCAGCCAAGGCGGGTACTATGGCTACACCTTC
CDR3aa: CASSQGGYYGYTF

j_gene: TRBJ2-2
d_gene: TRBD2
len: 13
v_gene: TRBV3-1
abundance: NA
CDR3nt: TGTGCCAGCAGCCAGCGGGGGTCCGGGGAGCTGTTTTTT
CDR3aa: CASSQRGSGELFF

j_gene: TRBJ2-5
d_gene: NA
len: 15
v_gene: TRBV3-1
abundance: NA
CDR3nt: TGTGCCAGCAGCCAGCAGGTCCCTAGTAGAGAGACCCAGTACTTC
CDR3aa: CASSQQVPSRETQYF

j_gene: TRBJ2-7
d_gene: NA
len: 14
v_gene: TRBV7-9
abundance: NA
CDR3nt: TGTGCCAGCAGCGGGGGAGCGGGTGCCTACGAGCAGTACTTC
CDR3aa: CASSGGAGAYEQYF

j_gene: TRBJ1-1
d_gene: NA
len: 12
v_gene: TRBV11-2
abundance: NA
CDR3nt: TGTGCCAGCAGCTTGGATTTCACGAATGCTTTCTTT
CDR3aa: CASSLDFTNAFF

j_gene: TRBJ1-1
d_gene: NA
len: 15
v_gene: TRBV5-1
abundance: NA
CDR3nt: TGCGCCAGCAGCTTGGGAGGCCAAGAGAACACTGAAGCTTTCTTT
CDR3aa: CASSLGGQENTEAFF

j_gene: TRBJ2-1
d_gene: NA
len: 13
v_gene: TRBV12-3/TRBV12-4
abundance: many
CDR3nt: TGTGCCAGCAAAGGGGTCGCTTACAATGAGCAGTTCTTC
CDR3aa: CASKGVAYNEQFF

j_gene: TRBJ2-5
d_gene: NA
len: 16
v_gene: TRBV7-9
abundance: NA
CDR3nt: TGTGCCAGCAGCTTAGCTATTGACCCGGGCCAAGAGACCCAGTACTTC
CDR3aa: CASSLAIDPGQETQYF

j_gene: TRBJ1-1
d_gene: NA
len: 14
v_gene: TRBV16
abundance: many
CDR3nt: TGTGCCAGCAGCCAGCATCCAAAGAACACTGAAGCTTTCTTT
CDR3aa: CASSQHPKNTEAFF

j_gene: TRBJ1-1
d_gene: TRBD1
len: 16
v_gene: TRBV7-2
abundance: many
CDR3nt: TGTGCCAGCAGCTCCCCAGGAGGGACAGGGGACACTGAAGCTTTCTTT
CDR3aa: CASSSPGGTGDTEAFF